The 7 T cell receptor beta chains below were found in one sample sequenced in a study of cytomegalovirus exposure and HLA in healthy donors. The PCR ran on 60 Vbeta and 13 Jbeta primers. Produced via immunoSEQ multiplex PCR; TCRdb's table is partial and in-frame only. The top ten clones hold approximately 0.69% of a sample with around 170,000 clones, around 80% of them seen once. The sequenced sample was PBMCs. The receptors were gathered from a woman between 40 and 55 years old in good health and CMV-seronegative.

The CDR3 reads CATSLGVETQYF. CDR3 DNA sequence: TGTGCCACCAGCCTAGGAGTAGAGACCCAGTACTTC. The chain combines TRBV15 with TRBJ2-5; D not resolved. The germline V gene has CDR1 LNHNV and CDR2 YYDKDF (reference sequence). The CDR3 spans 12 residues. V was cut by 5 bases and J by 4 bases, with 8 bases left in between.

J is TRBJ2-2 and V is TRBV23-1; 12 bases are shared with TRBD1. TRBV23-1 is sorted into the ORF group, with uncertain function. The CDR3 runs to 21 residues. J lost 4 bases, V lost 0 bases, and 15 bases had no gene match. CDR3: CASSQSSGTGGRIVGTGELFF. The CDR3 nucleotides read TGCGCCAGCAGTCAATCGAGTGGGACAGGGGGCCGTATAGTCGGCACCGGGGAGCTGTTTTTT.

In its sample, this clone was seen once. The chain employs TRBV9 and TRBJ2-1, with 12 positions matching TRBD2. CDR1 is SGDLS and CDR2 is YYNGEE in the germline V gene. The ends lost 0 bases at V and 4 bases at J; junction bases unmatched: 5. This CDR3 comprises 17 residues. The DNA for the CDR3 is TGTGCCAGCAGCGTAGGACTAGCGGGGGCCCCATACAATGAGCAGTTCTTC. It yields the protein CASSVGLAGAPYNEQFF.

As for this clone: Other DNA sequences within the sample encode an identical CDR3. The chain is built from TRBV7-2 and TRBJ2-5, with D perhaps matching TRBD1 (5 bases). The CDR3 is 14 amino acids. CDR1 SGHTA and CDR2 FQGNSA come from the germline V gene. Trimming stripped 1 base from V and 5 bases from J, with 11 bases between. The CDR3 region has the DNA TGTGCCAGCAGCTTAGGTGGCAGGGTGGAGACCCAGTACTTC. Protein sequence: CASSLGGRVETQYF.

V is TRBV28 and J is TRBJ2-7; 9 nucleotides line up with TRBD2. Germline values: CDR1 MDHEN, CDR2 SYDVKM. CDR3 length equals 13 residues. Germline trimming cut 6 bases from V and 6 bases from J; bases unmatched to any gene: 6. For the CDR3, the DNA is TGTGCCAGCAGCACGGGACTAGCATCCGAGCAGTACTTC. Residues: CASSTGLASEQYF.

The rearrangement uses TRBV6-1 and TRBJ2-7, with 9 bases aligning to TRBD2. The V gene's germline CDR1 is MNHNS and CDR2 SASEGT. This CDR3 has 15 residues. Trimming took 5 bases from V and 1 from J; bases not matched to a gene: 6. The chain's CDR3 is CASSLREGGSYEQYF. In nucleotides, the CDR3 is TGTGCCAGCAGTCTGCGGGAGGGGGGTTCCTACGAGCAGTACTTC.

The chain couples TRBV6-1 to TRBJ2-3; TRBD2 aligns across 12 bases. Germline lookup yields CDR1 MNHNS and CDR2 SASEGT. This CDR3 is 15 amino acids long. V gave up 6 bases and J gave up 4 bases; unmatched junction bases: 5. The CDR3 here is CASSRLAGVPDTQYF. In DNA form, the CDR3 reads TGTGCCAGCAGCAGACTAGCGGGAGTTCCAGATACGCAGTATTTT.